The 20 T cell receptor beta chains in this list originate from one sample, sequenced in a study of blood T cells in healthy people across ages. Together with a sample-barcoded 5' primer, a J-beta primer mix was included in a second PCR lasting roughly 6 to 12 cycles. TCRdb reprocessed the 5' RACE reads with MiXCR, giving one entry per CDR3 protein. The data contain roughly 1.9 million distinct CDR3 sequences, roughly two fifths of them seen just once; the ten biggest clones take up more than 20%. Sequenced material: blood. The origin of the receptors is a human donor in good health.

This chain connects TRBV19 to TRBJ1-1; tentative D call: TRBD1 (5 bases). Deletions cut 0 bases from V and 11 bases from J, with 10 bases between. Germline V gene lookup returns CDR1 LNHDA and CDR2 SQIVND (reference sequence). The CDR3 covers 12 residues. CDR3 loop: CASSIEGRGAFF. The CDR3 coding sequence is TGTGCCAGTAGTATAGAGGGCCGGGGGGCTTTCTTT.

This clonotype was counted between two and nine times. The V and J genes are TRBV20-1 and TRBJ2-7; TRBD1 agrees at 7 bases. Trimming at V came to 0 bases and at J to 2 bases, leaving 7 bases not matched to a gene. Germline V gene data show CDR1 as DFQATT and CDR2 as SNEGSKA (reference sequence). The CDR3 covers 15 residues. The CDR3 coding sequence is TGCAGTGCTAGAGACCTCACAGGGGATGCCTACGAGCAGTACTTC. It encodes CSARDLTGDAYEQYF.

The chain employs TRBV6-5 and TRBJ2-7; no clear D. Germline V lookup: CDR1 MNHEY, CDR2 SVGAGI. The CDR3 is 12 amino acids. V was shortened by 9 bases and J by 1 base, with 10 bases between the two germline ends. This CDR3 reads CARTHRSYEQYF. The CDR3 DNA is TGTGCCAGGACCCACAGATCCTACGAGCAGTACTTC.

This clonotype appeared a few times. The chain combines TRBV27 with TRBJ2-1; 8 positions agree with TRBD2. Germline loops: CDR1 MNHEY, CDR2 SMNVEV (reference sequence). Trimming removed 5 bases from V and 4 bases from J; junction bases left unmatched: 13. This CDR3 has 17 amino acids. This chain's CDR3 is CASSPYSGGAGYNEQFF. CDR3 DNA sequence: TGTGCCAGCAGTCCATACTCCGGGGGGGCGGGATACAATGAGCAGTTCTTC.

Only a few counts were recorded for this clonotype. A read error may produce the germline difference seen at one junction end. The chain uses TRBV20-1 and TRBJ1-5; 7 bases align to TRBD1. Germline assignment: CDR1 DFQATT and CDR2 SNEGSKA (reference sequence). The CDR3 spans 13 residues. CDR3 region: CSAGDREGQPQHF. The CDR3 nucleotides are TGCAGTGCTGGAGACAGGGAGGGTCAGCCCCAGCATTTT.

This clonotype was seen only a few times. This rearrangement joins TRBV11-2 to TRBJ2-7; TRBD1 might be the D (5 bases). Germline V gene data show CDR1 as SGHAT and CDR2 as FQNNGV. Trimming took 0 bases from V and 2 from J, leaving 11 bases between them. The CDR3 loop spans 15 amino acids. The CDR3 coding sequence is TGTGCCAGCAGCTTAGACCCAGGGCCAACCTACGAGCAGTACTTC. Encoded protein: CASSLDPGPTYEQYF.

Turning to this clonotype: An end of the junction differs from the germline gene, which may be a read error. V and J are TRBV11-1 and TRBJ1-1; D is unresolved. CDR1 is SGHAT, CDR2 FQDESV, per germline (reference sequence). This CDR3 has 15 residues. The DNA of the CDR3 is TGTGCCTGCAGCCCCGGTGGGGTTTTCGGGACTGAAGCTTTCTTT. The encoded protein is CACSPGGVFGTEAFF.

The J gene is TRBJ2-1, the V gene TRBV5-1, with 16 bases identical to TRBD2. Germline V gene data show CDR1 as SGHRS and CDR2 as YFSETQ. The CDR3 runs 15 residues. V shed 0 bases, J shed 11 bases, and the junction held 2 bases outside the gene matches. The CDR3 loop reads CASSLGGLAGGQQFF. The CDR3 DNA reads TGCGCCAGCAGCTTGGGGGGACTAGCGGGGGGGCAGCAGTTCTTC.

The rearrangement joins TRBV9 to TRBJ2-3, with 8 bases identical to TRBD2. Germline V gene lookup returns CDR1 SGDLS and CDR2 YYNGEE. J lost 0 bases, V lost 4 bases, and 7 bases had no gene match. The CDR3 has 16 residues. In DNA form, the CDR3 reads TGTGCCAGCAGCCCTCGGACTAGCCCTAGCACAGATACGCAGTATTTT. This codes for CASSPRTSPSTDTQYF.

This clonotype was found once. This CDR3 reads CASRRQTVSTDTQYF. In DNA, the CDR3 is TGTGCCAGCAGACGACAGACCGTGAGCACAGATACGCAGTATTTT. This chain links TRBV12-3 or TRBV12-4 with TRBJ2-3; a weak D match, TRBD1 (5 bases). CDR3 length: 15 amino acids. V lost 6 bases and J lost 0, with 13 bases in between.

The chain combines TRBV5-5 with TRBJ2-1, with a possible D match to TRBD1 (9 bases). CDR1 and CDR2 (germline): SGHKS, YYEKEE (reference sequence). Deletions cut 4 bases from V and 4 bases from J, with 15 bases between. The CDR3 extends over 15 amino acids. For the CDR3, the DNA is TGTGCCAGCAGCATTAGCGGGACAGGGTACAATGAGCAGTTCTTC. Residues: CASSISGTGYNEQFF. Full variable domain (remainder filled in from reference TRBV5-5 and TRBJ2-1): DAGVTQSPTHLIKTRGQQVTLRCSPISGHKSVSWYQQVLGQGPQFIFQYYEKEERGRGNFPDRFSARQFPNYSSELNVNALLLGDSALYLCASSISGTGYNEQFFGPGTRLTVL.

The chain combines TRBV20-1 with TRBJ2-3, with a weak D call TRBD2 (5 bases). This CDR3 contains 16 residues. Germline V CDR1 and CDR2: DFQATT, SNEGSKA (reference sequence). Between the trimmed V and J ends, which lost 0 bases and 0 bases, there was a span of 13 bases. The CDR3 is CSARDMALASTDTQYF. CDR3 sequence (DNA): TGCAGTGCTAGAGATATGGCGCTAGCAAGCACAGATACGCAGTATTTT.

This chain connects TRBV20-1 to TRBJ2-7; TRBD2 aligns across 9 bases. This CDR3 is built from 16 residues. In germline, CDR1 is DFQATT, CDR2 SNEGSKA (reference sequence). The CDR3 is CSSRGLAGAYSYEQYF. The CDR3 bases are TGCAGCTCGAGGGGTTTAGCGGGGGCCTACTCCTACGAGCAGTACTTC.

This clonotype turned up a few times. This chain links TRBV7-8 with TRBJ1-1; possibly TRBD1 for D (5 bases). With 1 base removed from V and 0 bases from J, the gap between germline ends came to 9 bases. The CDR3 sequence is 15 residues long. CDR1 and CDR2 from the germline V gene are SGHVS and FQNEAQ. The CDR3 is CASSLDGAMNTEAFF. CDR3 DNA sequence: TGTGCCAGCAGCTTAGATGGGGCTATGAACACTGAAGCTTTCTTT. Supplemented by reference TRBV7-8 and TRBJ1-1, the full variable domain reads GAGVSQSPRYKVAKRGQDVALRCDPISGHVSLFWYQQALGQGPEFLTYFQNEAQLDKSGLPSDRFFAERPEGSVSTLKIQRTQQEDSAVYLCASSLDGAMNTEAFFGQGTRLTVV.

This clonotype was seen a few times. CDR3 sequence: CSARVWRGDRTYEQYF. The CDR3 region has the DNA TGCAGTGCTAGAGTGTGGCGGGGGGACAGAACCTACGAGCAGTACTTC. This chain links TRBV20-1 with TRBJ2-7; possibly TRBD2 for D (8 bases). The CDR3 runs 16 residues. The germline V gene has CDR1 DFQATT and CDR2 SNEGSKA (reference sequence). Trimming left V 1 base short and J 2 bases short, with 18 bases between.

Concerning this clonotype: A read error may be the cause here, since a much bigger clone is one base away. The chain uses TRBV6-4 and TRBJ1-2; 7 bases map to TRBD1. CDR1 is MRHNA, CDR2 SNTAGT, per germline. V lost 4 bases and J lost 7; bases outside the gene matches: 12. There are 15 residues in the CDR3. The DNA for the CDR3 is TGTGCCAGCAGTGGCACTCCACAGGGGTTGAGTGGCTACACCTTC. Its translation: CASSGTPQGLSGYTF.

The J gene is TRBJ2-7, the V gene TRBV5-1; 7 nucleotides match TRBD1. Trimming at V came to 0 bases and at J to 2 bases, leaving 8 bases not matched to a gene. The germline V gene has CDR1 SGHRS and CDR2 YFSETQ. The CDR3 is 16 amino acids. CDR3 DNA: TGCGCCAGCAGCTTGGTCCCGGGACAGCGTACCTACGAGCAGTACTTC. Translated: CASSLVPGQRTYEQYF.

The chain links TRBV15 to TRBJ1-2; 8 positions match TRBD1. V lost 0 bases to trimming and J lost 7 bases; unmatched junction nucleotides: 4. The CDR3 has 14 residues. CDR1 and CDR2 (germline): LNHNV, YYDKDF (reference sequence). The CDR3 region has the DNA TGTGCCACCAGCAGAGATCAGGGGGCAGGTGGCTACACCTTC. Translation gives CATSRDQGAGGYTF.

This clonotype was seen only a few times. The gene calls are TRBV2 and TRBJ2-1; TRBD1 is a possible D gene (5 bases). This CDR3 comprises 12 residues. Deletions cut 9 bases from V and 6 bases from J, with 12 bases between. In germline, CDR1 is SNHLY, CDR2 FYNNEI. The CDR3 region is CASKGRGNEQFF. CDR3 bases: TGTGCCAGTAAGGGTAGGGGCAATGAGCAGTTCTTC.

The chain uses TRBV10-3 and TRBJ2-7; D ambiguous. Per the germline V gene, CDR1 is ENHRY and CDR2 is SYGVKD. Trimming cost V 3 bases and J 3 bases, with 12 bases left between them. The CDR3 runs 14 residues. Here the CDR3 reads CAISDFPHHYEQYF. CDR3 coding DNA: TGTGCCATCAGTGACTTCCCTCACCACTACGAGCAGTACTTC.